This T cell receptor (beta chain) derives from a study of T cells after posttransplantation cyclophosphamide. General study points: Tissue-infiltrating T cells from skin or gut overlapped little with blood T cells. Donor-recipient repertoire similarity was low at 1-2 months, rising over year one. Recipient CMV seropositivity and CMV reactivation strongly tracked TRB clonality.

Germline CDR1 reads LNHDA; CDR2 reads SQIVND (reference sequence). The CDR3 covers 13 residues. The ends lost 7 bases at V and 7 bases at J; junction bases unmatched: 6. Produced via immunoSEQ multiplex PCR; TCRdb's table is partial and in-frame only. The table has more than 20,000 clones, about 82% seen once. A note on this clone: Antigen specificity is unknown.

Sequencing was carried out using PBMCs. V gene TRBV19 combines with J gene TRBJ1-4; 7 bases map to TRBD1. The receptor was derived from an older woman with a blood cancer, CMV-positive, and with a related stem cell donor. The CDR3 DNA reads TGTGCCAGTAAACCAGGGGGGACTGAAAAACTGTTTTTT. As protein: CASKPGGTEKLFF.